One T cell receptor beta chain is described in this entry. The V end was cut by 6 bases, the J end by 6 bases, with 6 bases between. The V gene's germline CDR1 is LGHDT and CDR2 YNNKEL (reference sequence). This CDR3 comprises 11 residues. Some clones are missing from TCRdb's copy, which holds only in-frame ones; the method was immunoSEQ multiplex PCR. The sample shows approximately 150,000 clones, 88% of them seen only once. The sample originates from a study of T cell responses to AZD1222 COVID-19 vaccine. V usage is TRBV3-1 (or the pseudogene TRBV3-2) and J usage is TRBJ2-1; D ambiguous. The sequencing here drew on peripheral blood, taken 28 days after the second dose of the MenACWY control vaccine. This clonotype was obtained from an adult who received the MenACWY meningococcal vaccine as a control. The CDR3, as DNA: TGTGCCAGCAGTCTGATCAATGAGCAGTTCTTC. Its protein is CASSLINEQFF.